Presented here are 5 T cell receptor beta chains from one specimen sequenced in a study of T cell changes during pregnancy in multiple sclerosis. Profiling relied on immunoSEQ multiplex PCR, and the TCRdb table lists in-frame clones only, not all of them. The sample holds 65,000 to 80,000 clones, around nine tenths seen once. The material was CD4+ T cells from peripheral blood mononuclear cells, obtained before pregnancy. Receptors originate from a female donor with multiple sclerosis, enrolled in a pregnancy study.

The chain has TRBV19 and TRBJ1-5; D is unresolved. Trimming took off 2 bases at V and 4 bases at J, with 6 bases between the two ends. Germline V lookup: CDR1 LNHDA, CDR2 SQIVND (reference sequence). CDR3 length: 13 residues. CDR3 protein: CASSISGNQPQHF. In DNA, the CDR3 is TGTGCCAGTAGTATATCCGGGAATCAGCCCCAGCATTTT. The complete variable domain, with remaining parts taken from reference TRBV19 and TRBJ1-5, reads DGGITQSPKYLFRKEGQNVTLSCEQNLNHDAMYWYRQDPGQGLRLIYYSQIVNDFQKGDIAEGYSVSREKKESFPLTVTSAQKNPTAFYLCASSISGNQPQHFGDGTRLSIL.

The CDR3 DNA follows: TGTGCCAGCAGTTTCCTGACAGGGGCCCTTAATGAAAAACTGTTTTTT. It encodes CASSFLTGALNEKLFF. The chain uses TRBV6-6 and TRBJ1-4; 8 nucleotides line up with TRBD1. Germline trimming cut 4 bases from V and 4 bases from J; bases unmatched to any gene: 8. CDR1 and CDR2 (germline): MNHNY, SVGAGI (reference sequence). The CDR3 totals 16 residues.

V usage is TRBV29-1 and J usage is TRBJ2-7, with D possibly being TRBD1 (5 bases). V was cut by 4 bases and J by 0 bases, with 7 bases left in between. The length of the CDR3 is 12 residues. The germline V gene encodes CDR1 SQVTM and CDR2 ANQGSEA. CDR3 sequence reads: CSVVQGSYEQYF. CDR3 DNA: TGCAGCGTTGTCCAGGGCTCCTACGAGCAGTACTTC.

V usage is TRBV7-7 and J usage is TRBJ2-2, with 8 bases fitting TRBD1. The ends lost 4 bases at V and 1 base at J; junction bases unmatched: 2. Germline V CDR1 and CDR2: SSHAT, FNYEAQ (reference sequence). This CDR3 is built from 15 residues. DNA for the CDR3: TGTGCCAGCAGCTCAGACAGGGGGAACACCGGGGAGCTGTTTTTT. As protein: CASSSDRGNTGELFF.

V gene TRBV23-1 combines with J gene TRBJ2-1, with TRBD1 identical over 9 bases. TRBV23-1 is recorded as an ORF, its role being uncertain. V lost 1 base to trimming and J lost 10 bases; unmatched junction nucleotides: 14. The CDR3 runs 17 residues. The DNA for the CDR3 is TGCGCCAGCAGTCAATTAACGGCGGGACAGGGTCCCAACGAGCAGTTCTTC. It encodes CASSQLTAGQGPNEQFF.